This T cell receptor beta chain appears in the sequencing data of a study of T cell responses to AZD1222 COVID-19 vaccine. Points from the study as a whole: Repertoires were sampled only after the peak T cell response. An increase in Spike-specific TCR breadth and depth was observed after two AZD1222 doses. Donor demographics were predominantly white British with a female majority; clonal diversity may be underestimated. Just six people given AZD1222 tested seropositive at baseline.

TCRdb keeps only in-frame clones here, not all; method: immunoSEQ multiplex PCR. The profile shows roughly 72,000 clones, about nine tenths of them singletons. As to this clone: Its target is unknown.

The trim removed 1 base at V and 7 bases at J, leaving 13 bases unmatched. Germline assignment: CDR1 MGHRA and CDR2 YSYEKL. The CDR3 is made up of 17 amino acids. The J gene is TRBJ2-1, the V gene TRBV4-1; 7 nucleotides match TRBD2. The source is an adult who received the MenACWY meningococcal vaccine as a control. The specimen comprised peripheral blood, sampled 28 days after the second dose of the MenACWY control vaccine. CDR3 residues: CASSQVLSGLVRNEQFF. Written as DNA, the CDR3 is TGCGCCAGCAGCCAAGTTCTCTCCGGACTAGTCCGAAATGAGCAGTTCTTC.